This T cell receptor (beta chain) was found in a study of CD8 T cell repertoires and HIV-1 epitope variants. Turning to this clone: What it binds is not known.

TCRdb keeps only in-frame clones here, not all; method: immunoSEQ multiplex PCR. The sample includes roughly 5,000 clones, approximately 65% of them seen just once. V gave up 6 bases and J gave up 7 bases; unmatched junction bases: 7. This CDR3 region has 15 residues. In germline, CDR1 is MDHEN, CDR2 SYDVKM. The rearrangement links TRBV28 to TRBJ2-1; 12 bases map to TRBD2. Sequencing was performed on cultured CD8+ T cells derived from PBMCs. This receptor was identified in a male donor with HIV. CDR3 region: CASSAGLAGWNEQFF. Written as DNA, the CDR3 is TGTGCCAGCAGCGCAGGACTAGCGGGGTGGAATGAGCAGTTCTTC.